This TCR beta chain comes out of a study of control samples from healthy donors and cancer patients. Assay: immunoSEQ multiplex PCR; the TCRdb copy retains only in-frame clones and omits some. The table includes about 110,000 clones, about 80% detected once. In germline, CDR1 is MNHEY, CDR2 SVGAGI. V was pared by 7 bases and J by 7 bases, with 22 bases between. The CDR3 contains 15 residues. V is TRBV6-5 and J is TRBJ1-2; possibly TRBD1 for D (5 bases). The origin of this receptor is a man aged 18 to 35 in good health. Sample: blood. CDR3 sequence (DNA): TGTGCCAGCACCCTAGCGGGGCCTCCTGGGTTTGGCTACACCTTC. Amino acids: CASTLAGPPGFGYTF.